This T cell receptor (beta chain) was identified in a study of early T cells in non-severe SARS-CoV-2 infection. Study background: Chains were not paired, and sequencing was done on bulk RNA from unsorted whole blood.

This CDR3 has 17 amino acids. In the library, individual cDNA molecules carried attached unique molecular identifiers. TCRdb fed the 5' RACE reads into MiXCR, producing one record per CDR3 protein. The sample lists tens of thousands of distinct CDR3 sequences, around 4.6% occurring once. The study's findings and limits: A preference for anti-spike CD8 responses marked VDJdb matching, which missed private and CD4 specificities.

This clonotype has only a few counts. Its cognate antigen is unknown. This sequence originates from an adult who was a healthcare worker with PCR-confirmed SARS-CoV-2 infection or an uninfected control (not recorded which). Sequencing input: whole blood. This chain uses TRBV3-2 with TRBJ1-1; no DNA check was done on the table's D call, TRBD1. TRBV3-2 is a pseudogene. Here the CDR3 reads CASSQESLTGLDTEAFF. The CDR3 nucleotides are TGTGCCAGCAGCCAAGAGTCGTTGACAGGTCTAGACACTGAAGCTTTCTTT.